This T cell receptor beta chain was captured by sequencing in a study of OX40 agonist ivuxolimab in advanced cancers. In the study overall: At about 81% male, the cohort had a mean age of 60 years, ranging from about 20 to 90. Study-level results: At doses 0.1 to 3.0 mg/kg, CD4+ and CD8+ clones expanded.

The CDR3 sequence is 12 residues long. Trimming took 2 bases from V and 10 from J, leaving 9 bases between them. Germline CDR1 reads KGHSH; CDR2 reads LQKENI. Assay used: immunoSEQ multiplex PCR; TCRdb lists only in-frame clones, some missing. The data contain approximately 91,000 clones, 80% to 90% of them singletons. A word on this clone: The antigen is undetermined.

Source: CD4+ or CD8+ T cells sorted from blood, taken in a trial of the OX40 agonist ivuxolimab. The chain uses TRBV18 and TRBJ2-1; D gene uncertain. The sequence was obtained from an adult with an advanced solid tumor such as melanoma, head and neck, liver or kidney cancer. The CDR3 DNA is TGTGCCAGCTCACCAATTGCTAGGGAGCAGTTCTTC. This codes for CASSPIAREQFF.